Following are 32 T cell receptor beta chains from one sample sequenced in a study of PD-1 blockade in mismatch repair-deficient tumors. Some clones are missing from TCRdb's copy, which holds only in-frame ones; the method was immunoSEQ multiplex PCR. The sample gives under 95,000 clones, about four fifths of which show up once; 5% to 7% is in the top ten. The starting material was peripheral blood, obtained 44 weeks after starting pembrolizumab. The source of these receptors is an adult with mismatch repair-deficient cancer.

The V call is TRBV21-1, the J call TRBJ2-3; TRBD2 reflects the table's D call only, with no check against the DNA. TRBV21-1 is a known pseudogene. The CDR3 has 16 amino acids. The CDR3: CASDGLAGAGADTQYF. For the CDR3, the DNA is TGTGCCAGCGATGGACTAGCGGGAGCTGGGGCAGATACGCAGTATTTT.

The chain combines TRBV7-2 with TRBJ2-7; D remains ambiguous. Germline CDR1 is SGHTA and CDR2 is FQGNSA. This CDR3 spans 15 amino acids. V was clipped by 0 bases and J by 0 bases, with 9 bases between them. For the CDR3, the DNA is TGTGCCAGCAGCTTAGCGGGGTCTTACTCCTACGAGCAGTACTTC. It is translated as CASSLAGSYSYEQYF.

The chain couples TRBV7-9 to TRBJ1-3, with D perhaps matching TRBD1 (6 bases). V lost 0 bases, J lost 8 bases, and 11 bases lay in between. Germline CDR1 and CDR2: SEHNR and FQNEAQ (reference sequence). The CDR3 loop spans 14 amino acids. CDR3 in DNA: TGTGCCAGCAGCTTAGCTGCGGACAGATACACCATATATTTT. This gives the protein CASSLAADRYTIYF.

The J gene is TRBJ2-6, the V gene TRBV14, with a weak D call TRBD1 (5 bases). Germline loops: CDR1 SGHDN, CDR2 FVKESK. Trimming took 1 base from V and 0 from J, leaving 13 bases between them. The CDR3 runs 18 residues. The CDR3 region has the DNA TGTGCCAGCAGCCAAGTGAAGGGTAGGGGCTCTGGGGCCAACGTCCTGACTTTC. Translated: CASSQVKGRGSGANVLTF.

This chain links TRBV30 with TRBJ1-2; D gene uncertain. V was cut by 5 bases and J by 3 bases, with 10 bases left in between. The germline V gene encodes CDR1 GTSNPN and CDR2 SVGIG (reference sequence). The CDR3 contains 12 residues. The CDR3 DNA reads TGTGCCTGGGGACGGGGAGACTATGGCTACACCTTC. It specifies CAWGRGDYGYTF.

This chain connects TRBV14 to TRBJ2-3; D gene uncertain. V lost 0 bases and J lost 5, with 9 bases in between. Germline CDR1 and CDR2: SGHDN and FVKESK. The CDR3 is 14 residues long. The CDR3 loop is CASSQDPWGDTQYF. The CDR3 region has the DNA TGTGCCAGCAGCCAAGATCCTTGGGGAGATACGCAGTATTTT.

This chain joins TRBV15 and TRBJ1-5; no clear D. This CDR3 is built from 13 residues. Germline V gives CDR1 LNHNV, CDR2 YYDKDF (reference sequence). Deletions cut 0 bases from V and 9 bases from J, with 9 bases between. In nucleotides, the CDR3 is TGTGCCACCAGCAGAGATGTGGATTTGCCCCAGCATTTT. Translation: CATSRDVDLPQHF.

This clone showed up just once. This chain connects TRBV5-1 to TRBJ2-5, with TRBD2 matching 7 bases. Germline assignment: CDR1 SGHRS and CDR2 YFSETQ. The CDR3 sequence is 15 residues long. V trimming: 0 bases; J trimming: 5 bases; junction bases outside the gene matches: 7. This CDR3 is CASSLENSGHETQYF. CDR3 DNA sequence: TGCGCCAGCAGCTTGGAAAATAGCGGGCACGAGACCCAGTACTTC. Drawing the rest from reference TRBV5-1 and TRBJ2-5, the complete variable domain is KAGVTQTPRYLIKTRGQQVTLSCSPISGHRSVSWYQQTPGQGLQFLFEYFSETQRNKGNFPGRFSGRQFSNSRSEMNVSTLELGDSALYLCASSLENSGHETQYFGPGTRLLVL.

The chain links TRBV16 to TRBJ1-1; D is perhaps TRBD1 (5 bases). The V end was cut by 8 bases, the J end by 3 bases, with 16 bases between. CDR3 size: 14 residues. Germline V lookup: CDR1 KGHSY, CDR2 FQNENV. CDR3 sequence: CASSVGVGDTEAFF. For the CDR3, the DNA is TGTGCCAGCTCCGTGGGGGTCGGGGACACTGAAGCTTTCTTT. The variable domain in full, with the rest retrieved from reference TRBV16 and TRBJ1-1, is GEEVAQTPKHLVRGEGQKAKLYCAPIKGHSYVFWYQQVLKNEFKFLISFQNENVFDETGMPKERFSAKCLPNSPCSLEIQATKLEDSAVYFCASSVGVGDTEAFFGQGTRLTVV.

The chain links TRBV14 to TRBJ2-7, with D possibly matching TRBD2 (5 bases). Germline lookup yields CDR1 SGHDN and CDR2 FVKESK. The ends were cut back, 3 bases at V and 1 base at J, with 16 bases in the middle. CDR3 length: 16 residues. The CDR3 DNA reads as TGTGCCAGCAGCCAGGCACTAGGCCATATTTCCTACGAGCAGTACTTC. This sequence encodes CASSQALGHISYEQYF.

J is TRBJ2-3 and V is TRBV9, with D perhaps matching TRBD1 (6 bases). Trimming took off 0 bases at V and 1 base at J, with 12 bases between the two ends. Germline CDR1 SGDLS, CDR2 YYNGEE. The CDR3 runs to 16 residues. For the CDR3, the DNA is TGTGCCAGCAGCGTAGCCGGGGCAGGGGGCACAGATACGCAGTATTTT. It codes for CASSVAGAGGTDTQYF.

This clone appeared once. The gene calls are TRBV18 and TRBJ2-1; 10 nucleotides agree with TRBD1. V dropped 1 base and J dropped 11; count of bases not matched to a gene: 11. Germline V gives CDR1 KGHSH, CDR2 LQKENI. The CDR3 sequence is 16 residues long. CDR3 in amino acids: CASSPLDRGMIRQQFF. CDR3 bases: TGTGCCAGCTCACCACTGGACAGGGGGATGATCCGTCAGCAGTTCTTC.

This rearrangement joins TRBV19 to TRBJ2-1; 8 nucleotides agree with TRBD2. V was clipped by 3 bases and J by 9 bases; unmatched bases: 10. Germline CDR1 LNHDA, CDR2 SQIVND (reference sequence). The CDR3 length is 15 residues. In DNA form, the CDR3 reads TGTGCCAGTAGTATGAGGGGACTAGGATCGGGTGAGCAGTTCTTC. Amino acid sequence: CASSMRGLGSGEQFF. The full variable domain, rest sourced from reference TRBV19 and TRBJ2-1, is DGGITQSPKYLFRKEGQNVTLSCEQNLNHDAMYWYRQDPGQGLRLIYYSQIVNDFQKGDIAEGYSVSREKKESFPLTVTSAQKNPTAFYLCASSMRGLGSGEQFFGPGTRLTVL.

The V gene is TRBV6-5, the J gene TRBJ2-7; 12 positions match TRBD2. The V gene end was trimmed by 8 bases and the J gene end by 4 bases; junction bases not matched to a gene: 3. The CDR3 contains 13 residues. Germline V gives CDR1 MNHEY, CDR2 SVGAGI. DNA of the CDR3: TGTGCCAGCCAAGGACTAGCGGGATACGAGCAGTACTTC. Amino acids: CASQGLAGYEQYF.

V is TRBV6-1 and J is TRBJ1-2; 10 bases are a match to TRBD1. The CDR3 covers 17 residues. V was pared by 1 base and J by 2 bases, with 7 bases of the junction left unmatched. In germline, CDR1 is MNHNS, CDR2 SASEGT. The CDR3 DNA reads TGTGCCAGCAGTGAAGGAGGGGGGGACAGGGGAAACTATGGCTACACCTTC. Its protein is CASSEGGGDRGNYGYTF.

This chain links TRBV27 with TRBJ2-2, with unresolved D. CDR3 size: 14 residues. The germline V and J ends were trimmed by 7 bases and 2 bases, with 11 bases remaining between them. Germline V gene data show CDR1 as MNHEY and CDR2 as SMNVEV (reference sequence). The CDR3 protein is CASTFRGNTGELFF. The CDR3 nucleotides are TGTGCCAGCACCTTCCGCGGAAACACCGGGGAGCTGTTTTTT.

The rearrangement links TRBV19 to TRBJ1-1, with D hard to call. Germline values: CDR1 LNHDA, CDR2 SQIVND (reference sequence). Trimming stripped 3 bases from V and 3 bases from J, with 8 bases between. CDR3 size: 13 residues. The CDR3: CASSIIQDTEAFF. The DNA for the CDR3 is TGTGCCAGTAGTATTATACAAGACACTGAAGCTTTCTTT.

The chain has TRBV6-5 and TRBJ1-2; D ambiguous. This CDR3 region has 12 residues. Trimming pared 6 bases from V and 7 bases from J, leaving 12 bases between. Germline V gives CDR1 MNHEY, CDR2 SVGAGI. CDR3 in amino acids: CASRFGIGGYTF. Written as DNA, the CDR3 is TGTGCCAGCAGGTTTGGGATAGGTGGCTACACCTTC.

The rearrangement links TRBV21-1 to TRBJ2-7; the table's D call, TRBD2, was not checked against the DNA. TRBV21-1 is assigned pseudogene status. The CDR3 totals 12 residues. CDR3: CASSTIRCEQYF. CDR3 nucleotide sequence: TGTGCCAGCAGCACCATACGGTGCGAGCAGTACTTC.

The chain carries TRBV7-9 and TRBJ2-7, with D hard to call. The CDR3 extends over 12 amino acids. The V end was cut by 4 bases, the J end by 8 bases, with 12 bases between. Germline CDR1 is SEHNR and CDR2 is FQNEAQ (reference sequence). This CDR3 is CASSSSTHKQYF. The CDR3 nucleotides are TGTGCCAGCAGCTCATCCACGCATAAGCAGTACTTC. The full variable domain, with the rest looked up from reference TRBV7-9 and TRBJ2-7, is DTGVSQNPRHKITKRGQNVTFRCDPISEHNRLYWYRQTLGQGPEFLTYFQNEAQLEKSRLLSDRFSAERPKGSFSTLEIQRTEQGDSAMYLCASSSSTHKQYFGPGTRLTVT.

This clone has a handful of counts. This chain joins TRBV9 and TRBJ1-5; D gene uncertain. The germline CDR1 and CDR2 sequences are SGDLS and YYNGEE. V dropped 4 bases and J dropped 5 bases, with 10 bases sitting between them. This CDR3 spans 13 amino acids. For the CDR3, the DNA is TGTGCCAGCAGCAAGAACGTCGATCAGCCCCAGCATTTT. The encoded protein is CASSKNVDQPQHF. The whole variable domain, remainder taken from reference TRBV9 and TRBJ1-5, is DSGVTQTPKHLITATGQRVTLRCSPRSGDLSVYWYQQSLDQGLQFLIQYYNGEERAKGNILERFSAQQFPDLHSELNLSSLELGDSALYFCASSKNVDQPQHFGDGTRLSIL.

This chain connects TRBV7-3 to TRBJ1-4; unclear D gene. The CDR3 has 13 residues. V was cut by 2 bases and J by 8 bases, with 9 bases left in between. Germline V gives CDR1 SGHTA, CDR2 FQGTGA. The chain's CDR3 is CASSLGEWEKLFF. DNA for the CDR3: TGTGCCAGCAGCTTAGGGGAGTGGGAAAAACTGTTTTTT.

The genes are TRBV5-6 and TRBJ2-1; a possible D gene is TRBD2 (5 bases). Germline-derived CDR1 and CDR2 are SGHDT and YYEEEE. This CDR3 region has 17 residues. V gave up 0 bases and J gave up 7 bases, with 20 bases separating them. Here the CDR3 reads CASSLDGGLQRWNEQFF. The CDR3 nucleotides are TGTGCCAGCAGCTTGGACGGCGGGCTCCAGAGGTGGAATGAGCAGTTCTTC.

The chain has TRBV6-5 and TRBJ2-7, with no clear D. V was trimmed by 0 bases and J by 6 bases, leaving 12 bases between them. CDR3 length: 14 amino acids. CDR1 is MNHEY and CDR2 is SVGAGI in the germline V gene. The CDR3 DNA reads TGTGCCAGCAGTTACTCTTCGGCAAGAAGCGAGCAGTACTTC. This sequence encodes CASSYSSARSEQYF.

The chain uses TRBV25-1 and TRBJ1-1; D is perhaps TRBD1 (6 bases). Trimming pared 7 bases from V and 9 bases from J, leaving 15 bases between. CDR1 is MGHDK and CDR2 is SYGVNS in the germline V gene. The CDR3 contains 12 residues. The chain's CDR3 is CASTGGADKAFF. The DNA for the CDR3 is TGTGCCAGCACTGGGGGGGCGGACAAAGCTTTCTTT.

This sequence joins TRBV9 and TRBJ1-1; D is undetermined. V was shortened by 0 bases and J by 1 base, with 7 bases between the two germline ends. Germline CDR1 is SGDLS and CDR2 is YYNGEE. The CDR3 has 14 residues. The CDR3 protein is CASSVVTENTEAFF. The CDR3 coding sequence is TGTGCCAGCAGCGTAGTAACCGAGAACACTGAAGCTTTCTTT.

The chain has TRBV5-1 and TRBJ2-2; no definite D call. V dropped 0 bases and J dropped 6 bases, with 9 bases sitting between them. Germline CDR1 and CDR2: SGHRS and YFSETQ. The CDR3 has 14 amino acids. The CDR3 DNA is TGCGCCAGCAGCTTGGGAGAGTCTTCCGGGGAGCTGTTTTTT. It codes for CASSLGESSGELFF.

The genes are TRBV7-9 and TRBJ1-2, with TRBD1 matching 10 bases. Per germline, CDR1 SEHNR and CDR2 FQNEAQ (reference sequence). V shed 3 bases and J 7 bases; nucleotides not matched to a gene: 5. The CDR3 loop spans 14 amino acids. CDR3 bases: TGTGCCAGCAGCTTGGGACAGGGGACTTTTGGCTACACCTTC. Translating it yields CASSLGQGTFGYTF.

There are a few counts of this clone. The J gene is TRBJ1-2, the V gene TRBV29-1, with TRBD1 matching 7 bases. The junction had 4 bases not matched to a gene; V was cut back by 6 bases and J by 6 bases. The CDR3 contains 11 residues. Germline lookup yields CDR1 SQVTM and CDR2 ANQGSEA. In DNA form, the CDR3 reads TGCAGCGTGTACAGGGGTGATGGCTACACCTTC. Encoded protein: CSVYRGDGYTF.

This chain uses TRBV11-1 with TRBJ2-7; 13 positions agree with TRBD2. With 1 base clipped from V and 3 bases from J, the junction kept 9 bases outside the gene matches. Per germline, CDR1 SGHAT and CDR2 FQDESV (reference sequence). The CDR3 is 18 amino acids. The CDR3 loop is CASSLVFPGLAGNYEQYF. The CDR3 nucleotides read TGTGCCAGCAGCTTAGTCTTCCCGGGACTAGCGGGGAACTACGAGCAGTACTTC.

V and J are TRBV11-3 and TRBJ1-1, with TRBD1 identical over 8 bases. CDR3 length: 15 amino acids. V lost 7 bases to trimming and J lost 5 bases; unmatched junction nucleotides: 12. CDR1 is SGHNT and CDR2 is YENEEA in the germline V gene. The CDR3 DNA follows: TGTGCCAGCACCCTCCTTCCAGGGGGCGCGACTGAAGCTTTCTTT. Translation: CASTLLPGGATEAFF.

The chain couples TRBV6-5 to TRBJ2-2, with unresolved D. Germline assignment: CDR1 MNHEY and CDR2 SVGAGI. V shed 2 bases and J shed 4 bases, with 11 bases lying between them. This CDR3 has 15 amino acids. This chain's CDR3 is CASSYAPGSTGELFF. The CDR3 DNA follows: TGTGCCAGCAGTTACGCCCCAGGATCCACCGGGGAGCTGTTTTTT.